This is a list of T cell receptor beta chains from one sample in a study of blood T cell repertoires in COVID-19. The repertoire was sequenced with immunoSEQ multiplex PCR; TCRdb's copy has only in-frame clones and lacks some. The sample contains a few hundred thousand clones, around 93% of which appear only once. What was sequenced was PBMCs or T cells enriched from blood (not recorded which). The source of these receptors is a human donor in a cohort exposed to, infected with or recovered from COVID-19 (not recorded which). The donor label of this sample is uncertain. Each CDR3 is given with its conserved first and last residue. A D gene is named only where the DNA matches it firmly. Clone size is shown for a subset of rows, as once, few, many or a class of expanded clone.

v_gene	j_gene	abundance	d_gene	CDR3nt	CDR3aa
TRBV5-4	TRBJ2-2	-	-	TGTGCCAGCAGCTTGGCCGGGGGGGAGCTGTTTTTT	CASSLAGGELFF
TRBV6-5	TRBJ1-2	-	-	TGTGCCAGCAGTTACGGGCAGGGAAACTATGGCTACACCTTC	CASSYGQGNYGYTF
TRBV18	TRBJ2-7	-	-	TGTGCCAGCTCACCAACGGACAGAGGCTACGAGCAGTACTTC	CASSPTDRGYEQYF
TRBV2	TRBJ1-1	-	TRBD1	TGTGCCAGCAAGAGGACAGGGCTGAACACTGAAGCTTTCTTT	CASKRTGLNTEAFF
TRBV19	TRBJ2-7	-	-	TGTGCCAGTAGTATCCAGGGTGACTCCTACGAGCAGTACTTC	CASSIQGDSYEQYF
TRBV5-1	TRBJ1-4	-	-	TGCGCCAGCAGCTCCCGACAGCCTAATGAAAAACTGTTTTTT	CASSSRQPNEKLFF
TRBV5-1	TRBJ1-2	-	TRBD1	TGCGCCAGCAGCTTGTGGGGACAGGAGAACACCTTC	CASSLWGQENTF
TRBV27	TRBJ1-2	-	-	TGTGCCAGCTATAGGGGAAGCTATGGCTACACCTTC	CASYRGSYGYTF
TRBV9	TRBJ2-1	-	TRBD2	TGTGCCAGCAGCCCTGAGATTGGACTAGCGGGGGACGTTGAGCAGTTCTTC	CASSPEIGLAGDVEQFF
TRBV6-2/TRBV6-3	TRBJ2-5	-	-	TGTGCCAGCAGCCTACAGGGGACTCAAGAGACCCAGTACTTC	CASSLQGTQETQYF
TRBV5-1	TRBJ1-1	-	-	TGCGCCAGCAGCTTGGCCGTCGGACAAAGGTTGGGGAACACTGAAGCTTTCTTT	CASSLAVGQRLGNTEAFF
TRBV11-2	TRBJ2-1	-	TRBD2	TGTGCCAGCAGCTTAGAGGTGGGACTAGCGGGGTGGGAGTCCTACAATGAGCAGTTCTTC	CASSLEVGLAGWESYNEQFF
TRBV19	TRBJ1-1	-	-	TGTGCCAGTAGTATAAAAGGGGGAGAAGCTTTCTTT	CASSIKGGEAFF
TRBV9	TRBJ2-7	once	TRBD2	TGTGCCAGCAGCGTAACGGGGGAGGGGTACGAGCAGTACTTC	CASSVTGEGYEQYF
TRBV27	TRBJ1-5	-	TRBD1	TGTGCCAGCAGTTTTCGGGGTCCGGGACAGGGGAATCAGCCCCAGCATTTT	CASSFRGPGQGNQPQHF
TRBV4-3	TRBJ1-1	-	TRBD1	TGCGCCAGCAGCCAAGATCCGAGGGGGCGAGGTCAGACTGAAGCTTTCTTT	CASSQDPRGRGQTEAFF
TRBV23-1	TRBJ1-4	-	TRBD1	TGCGCCAGCAGTCTCGACAGGGAGGAGAGAGAAAAACTGTTTTTT	CASSLDREEREKLFF
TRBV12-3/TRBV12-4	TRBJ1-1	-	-	TGTGCCAGCAGTTTGTACAGGGCCTCTGAAGCTTTCTTT	CASSLYRASEAFF
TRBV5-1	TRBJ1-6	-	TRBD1	TGCGCCAGCAGCACGGGACAGGAGAATTCACCCCTCCACTTT	CASSTGQENSPLHF
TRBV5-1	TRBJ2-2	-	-	TGCGCCAGCAGCTTGGAGTCAGGGGTAGTGGGGGAGCTGTTTTTT	CASSLESGVVGELFF
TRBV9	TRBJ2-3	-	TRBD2	TGTGCCAGCAGCGGAAGACTAGCGGGGGGCACAGATACGCAGTATTTT	CASSGRLAGGTDTQYF
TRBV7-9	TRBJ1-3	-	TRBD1	TGTGCCAGCAGCTTACTCCCGGGCCAGGGACAGCAAAACACCATATATTTT	CASSLLPGQGQQNTIYF
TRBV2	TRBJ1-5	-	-	TGTGCCAGCAGTGAAAACGGAGGTTTCAATCAGCCCCAGCATTTT	CASSENGGFNQPQHF
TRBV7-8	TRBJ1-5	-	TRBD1	TGTGCCAGCACCCACGACAGGGTAAGTCGAAATCAGCCCCAGCATTTT	CASTHDRVSRNQPQHF
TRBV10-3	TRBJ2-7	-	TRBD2	TGTGCCACCTATGGGGGGGACTCCTACGAGCAGTACTTC	CATYGGDSYEQYF
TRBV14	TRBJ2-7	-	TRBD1	TGTGCCAGCAGCCCCCCGGGACAGGGGGTCTACGAGCAGTACTTC	CASSPPGQGVYEQYF
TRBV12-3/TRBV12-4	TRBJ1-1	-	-	TGTGCCAGCACGAAAGAGCTGAACACTGAAGCTTTCTTT	CASTKELNTEAFF
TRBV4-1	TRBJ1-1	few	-	TGCGCCAGCAGCCAAGTTCGTAACACTGAAGCTTTCTTT	CASSQVRNTEAFF
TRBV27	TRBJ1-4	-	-	TGTGCCAGCAAGGGTAGCAAGGGCGGAGGAAAACTGTTTTTT	CASKGSKGGGKLFF
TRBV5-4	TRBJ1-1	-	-	TGTGCCAGCAGCTTGGGCAGTTTGAACACTGAAGCTTTCTTT	CASSLGSLNTEAFF
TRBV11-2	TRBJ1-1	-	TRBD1	TGTGCCAGCAAGGGGGCGGGTACTGAAGCTTTCTTT	CASKGAGTEAFF
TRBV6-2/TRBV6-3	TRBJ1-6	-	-	TGTGCCAGCAGTTACTCTGAGGTGAATTCACCCCTCCACTTT	CASSYSEVNSPLHF
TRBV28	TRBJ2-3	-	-	TGTGCCAGCAGTCCCACGGGGGAACGCACAGATACGCAGTATTTT	CASSPTGERTDTQYF
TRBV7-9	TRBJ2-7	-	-	TGTGCCAGCAGCTTACCCGACAGCCGCTCCTACGAGCAGTACTTC	CASSLPDSRSYEQYF
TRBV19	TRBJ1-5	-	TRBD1	TGTGCCAGTTGGGGGACAGTATACCAGCCCCAGCATTTT	CASWGTVYQPQHF
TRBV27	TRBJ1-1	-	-	TGTGCCAGCAGTTTAGGGCAGGGTCTGAACACTGAAGCTTTCTTT	CASSLGQGLNTEAFF
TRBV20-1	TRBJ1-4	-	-	TGCAGTGCTAGTTGGAGGAATGAAAAACTGTTTTTT	CSASWRNEKLFF
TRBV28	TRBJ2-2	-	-	TGTGCCAGCGCCCCGGGGGTAACCGGGGAGCTGTTTTTT	CASAPGVTGELFF
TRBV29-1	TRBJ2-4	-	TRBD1	TGCAGCGCCCGGACAGGGGGGAACATTCAGTACTTC	CSARTGGNIQYF
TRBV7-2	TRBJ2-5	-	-	TGTGCCAGCAGCCCGGACTCGACTGGGGTAGAGACCCAGTACTTC	CASSPDSTGVETQYF
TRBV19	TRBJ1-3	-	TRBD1	TGTGCCAGTAGTATACAGGGGGACAGGGTTTCCGGAAACACCATATATTTT	CASSIQGDRVSGNTIYF
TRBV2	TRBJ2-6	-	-	TGTGCCAACAGGGCTAGCGCTGGGGCCAACGTCCTGACTTTC	CANRASAGANVLTF
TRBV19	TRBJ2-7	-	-	TGTGCCAGTAGTGGAGCGGACGGGAACGATTACTCCTACGAGCAGTACTTC	CASSGADGNDYSYEQYF
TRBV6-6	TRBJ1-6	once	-	TGTGCCAGCAGCGCGGAGGGAGGGGGAGGTTCACCCCTCCACTTT	CASSAEGGGGSPLHF
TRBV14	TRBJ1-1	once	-	TGTGCCAGCAGCCACTACCCCCCGGGGAACACTGAAGCTTTCTTT	CASSHYPPGNTEAFF
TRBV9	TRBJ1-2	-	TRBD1	TGTGCCAGCAGCCCTCGGACAGGTGCTAACTATGGCTACACCTTC	CASSPRTGANYGYTF
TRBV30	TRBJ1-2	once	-	TGTGCCTGGAGTTCCAATCTTCGGGGAGTTGGTGGCTACACCTTC	CAWSSNLRGVGGYTF
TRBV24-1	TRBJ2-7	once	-	TGTGCCACCAGTGATGGCCCCACCTACGAGCAGTACTTC	CATSDGPTYEQYF
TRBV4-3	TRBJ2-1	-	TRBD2	TGCGCCAGCAGCCAAGATCTGCTAGCGGGGCTGAATGAGCAGTTCTTC	CASSQDLLAGLNEQFF
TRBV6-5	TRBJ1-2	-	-	TGTGCCAGCAGTTACTCCCAGGGAAGTGGCTACACCTTC	CASSYSQGSGYTF